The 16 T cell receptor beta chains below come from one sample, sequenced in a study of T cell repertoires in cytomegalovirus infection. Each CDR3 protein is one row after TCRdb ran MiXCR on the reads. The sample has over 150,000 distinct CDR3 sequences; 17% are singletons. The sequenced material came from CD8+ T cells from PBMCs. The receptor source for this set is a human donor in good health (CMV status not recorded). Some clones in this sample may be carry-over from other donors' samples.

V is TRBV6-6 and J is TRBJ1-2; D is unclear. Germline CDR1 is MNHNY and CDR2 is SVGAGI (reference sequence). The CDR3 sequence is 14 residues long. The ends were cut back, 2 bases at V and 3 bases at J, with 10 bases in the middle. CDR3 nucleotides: TGTGCCAGCAGTTACCAAGGACGTGACTATGGCTACACCTTC. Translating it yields CASSYQGRDYGYTF.

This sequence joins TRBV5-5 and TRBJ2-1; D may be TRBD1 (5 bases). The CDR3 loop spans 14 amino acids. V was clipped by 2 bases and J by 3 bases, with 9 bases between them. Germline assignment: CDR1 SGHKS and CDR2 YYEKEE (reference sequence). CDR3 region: CASSFPGIYNEQFF. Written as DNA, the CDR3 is TGTGCCAGCAGCTTTCCAGGGATCTACAATGAGCAGTTCTTC.

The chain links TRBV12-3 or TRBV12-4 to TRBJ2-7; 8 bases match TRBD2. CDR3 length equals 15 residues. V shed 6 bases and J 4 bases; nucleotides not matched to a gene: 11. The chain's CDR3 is CASSSPGGKLYEQYF. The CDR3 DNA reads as TGTGCCAGCAGCTCCCCGGGGGGGAAACTATACGAGCAGTACTTC.

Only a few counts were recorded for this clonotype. The CDR3 DNA sequence: TGTGCCAGCAGCTCCAAAAGGTCCTATAATTCACCCCTCCACTTT. The encoded protein is CASSSKRSYNSPLHF. The chain is built from TRBV7-2 and TRBJ1-6, with no clear D. Germline V CDR1 and CDR2: SGHTA, FQGNSA. Trimming took off 4 bases at V and 1 base at J, with 8 bases between the two ends. CDR3 size: 15 residues.

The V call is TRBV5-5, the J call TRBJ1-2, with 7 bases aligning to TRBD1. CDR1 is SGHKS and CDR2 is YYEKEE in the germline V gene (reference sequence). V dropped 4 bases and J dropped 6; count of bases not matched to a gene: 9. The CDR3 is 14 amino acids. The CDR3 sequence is CASSEIQGRDGYTF. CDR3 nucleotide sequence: TGTGCCAGCAGCGAGATACAGGGGAGGGATGGCTACACCTTC.

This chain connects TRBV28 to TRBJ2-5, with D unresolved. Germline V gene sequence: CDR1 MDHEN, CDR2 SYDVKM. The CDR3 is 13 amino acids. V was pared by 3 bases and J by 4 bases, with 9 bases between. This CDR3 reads CASSFYPTETQYF. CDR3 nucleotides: TGTGCCAGCAGTTTTTACCCAACAGAGACCCAGTACTTC.

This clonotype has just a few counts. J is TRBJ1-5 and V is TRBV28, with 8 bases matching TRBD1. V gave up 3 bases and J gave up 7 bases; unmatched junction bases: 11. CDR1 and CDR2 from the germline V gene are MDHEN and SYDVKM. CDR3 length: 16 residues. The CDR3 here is CASSLKGRGLHQPQHF. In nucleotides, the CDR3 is TGTGCCAGCAGTTTGAAGGGCAGGGGGCTGCACCAGCCCCAGCATTTT.

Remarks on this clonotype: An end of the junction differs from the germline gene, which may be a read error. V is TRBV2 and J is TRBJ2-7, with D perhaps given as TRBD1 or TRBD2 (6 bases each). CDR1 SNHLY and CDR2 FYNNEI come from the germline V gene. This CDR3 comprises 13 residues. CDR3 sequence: CASSERGPYKQYF. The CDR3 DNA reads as TGTGCCAGCAGTGAACGGGGGCCCTACAAGCAGTACTTC.

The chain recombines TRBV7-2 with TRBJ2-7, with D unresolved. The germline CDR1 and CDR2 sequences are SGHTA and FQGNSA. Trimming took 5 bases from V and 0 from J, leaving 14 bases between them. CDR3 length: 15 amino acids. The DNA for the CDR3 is TGTGCCAGCAGCCCGCGACTTGAAACCTCCTACGAGCAGTACTTC. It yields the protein CASSPRLETSYEQYF.

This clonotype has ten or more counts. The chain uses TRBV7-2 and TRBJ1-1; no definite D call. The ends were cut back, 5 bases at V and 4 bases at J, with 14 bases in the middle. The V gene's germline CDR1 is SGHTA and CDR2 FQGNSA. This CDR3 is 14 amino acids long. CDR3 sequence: CASSPIREGTEAFF. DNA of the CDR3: TGTGCCAGCAGCCCAATCCGGGAGGGCACTGAAGCTTTCTTT.

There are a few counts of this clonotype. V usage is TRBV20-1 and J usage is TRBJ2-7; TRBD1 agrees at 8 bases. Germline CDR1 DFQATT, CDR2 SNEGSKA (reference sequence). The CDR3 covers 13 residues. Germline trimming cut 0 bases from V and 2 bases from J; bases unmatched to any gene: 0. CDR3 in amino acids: CSAREQGAYEQYF. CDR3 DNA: TGCAGTGCTAGAGAACAGGGGGCCTACGAGCAGTACTTC.

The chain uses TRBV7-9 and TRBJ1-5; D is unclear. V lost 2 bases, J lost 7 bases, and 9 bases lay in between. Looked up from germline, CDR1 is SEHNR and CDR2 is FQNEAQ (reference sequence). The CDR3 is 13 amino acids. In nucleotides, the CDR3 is TGTGCCAGCAGCTTAAGTGGCGGACAGCCCCAGCATTTT. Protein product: CASSLSGGQPQHF.

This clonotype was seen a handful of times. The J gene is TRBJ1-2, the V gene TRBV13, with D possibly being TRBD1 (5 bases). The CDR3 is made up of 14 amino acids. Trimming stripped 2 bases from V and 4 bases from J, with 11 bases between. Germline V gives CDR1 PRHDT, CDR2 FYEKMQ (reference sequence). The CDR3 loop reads CASSLRIQAYGYTF. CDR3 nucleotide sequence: TGTGCCAGCAGCTTAAGGATACAGGCCTATGGCTACACCTTC.

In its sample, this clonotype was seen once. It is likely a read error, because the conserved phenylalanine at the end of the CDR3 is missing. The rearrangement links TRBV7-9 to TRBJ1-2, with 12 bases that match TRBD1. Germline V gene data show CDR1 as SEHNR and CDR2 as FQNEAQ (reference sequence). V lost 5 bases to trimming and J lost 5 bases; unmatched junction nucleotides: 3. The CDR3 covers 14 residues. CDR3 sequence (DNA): TGTGCCAGCAGCGGGACAGGGGGCCGGTATGGCTACACCTTG. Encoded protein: CASSGTGGRYGYTL.

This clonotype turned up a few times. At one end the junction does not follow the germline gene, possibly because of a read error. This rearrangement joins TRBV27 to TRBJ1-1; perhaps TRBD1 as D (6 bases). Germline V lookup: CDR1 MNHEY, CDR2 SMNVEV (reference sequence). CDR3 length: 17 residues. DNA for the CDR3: TGTGCCAGCAGTTTCCACAGGGTTGATAGATGGAACACTGAAGCTCTCTTT. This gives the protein CASSFHRVDRWNTEALF.

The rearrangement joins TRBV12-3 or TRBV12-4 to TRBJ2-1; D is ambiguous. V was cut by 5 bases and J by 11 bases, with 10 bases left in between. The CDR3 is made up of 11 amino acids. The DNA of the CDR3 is TGTGCCAGCAGTCCCCCACCTCAGCAGTTCTTC. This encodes CASSPPPQQFF.